This TCR beta chain derives from a study of response to subunit inactivated influenza vaccine. TCRdb re-analysed the RT-PCR reads in MiXCR, keeping a single row per CDR3 protein. In the table there are hundreds of thousands of distinct CDR3 sequences, 15% to 20% of which are singletons. This clonotype was counted only a few times. Its matching antigen is unknown. Germline V lookup: CDR1 KGHSH, CDR2 LQKENI. V was trimmed by 6 bases and J by 9 bases, leaving 18 bases between them. The CDR3 is made up of 14 amino acids. Regarding the study as a whole: Few additional T cells are recruited per seasonal influenza vaccination, authors suggested.

The source was PBMCs from blood, collected 5 days after vaccination. The TCR comes from a man in his fifties who received an inactivated influenza vaccine. The rearrangement uses TRBV18 and TRBJ2-1, with D possibly TRBD2 on 5 matching bases. The CDR3 sequence: CASSTIGREGEQFF. As DNA, the CDR3 is TGTGCCAGCTCCACGATTGGTCGGGAAGGTGAGCAGTTCTTC.